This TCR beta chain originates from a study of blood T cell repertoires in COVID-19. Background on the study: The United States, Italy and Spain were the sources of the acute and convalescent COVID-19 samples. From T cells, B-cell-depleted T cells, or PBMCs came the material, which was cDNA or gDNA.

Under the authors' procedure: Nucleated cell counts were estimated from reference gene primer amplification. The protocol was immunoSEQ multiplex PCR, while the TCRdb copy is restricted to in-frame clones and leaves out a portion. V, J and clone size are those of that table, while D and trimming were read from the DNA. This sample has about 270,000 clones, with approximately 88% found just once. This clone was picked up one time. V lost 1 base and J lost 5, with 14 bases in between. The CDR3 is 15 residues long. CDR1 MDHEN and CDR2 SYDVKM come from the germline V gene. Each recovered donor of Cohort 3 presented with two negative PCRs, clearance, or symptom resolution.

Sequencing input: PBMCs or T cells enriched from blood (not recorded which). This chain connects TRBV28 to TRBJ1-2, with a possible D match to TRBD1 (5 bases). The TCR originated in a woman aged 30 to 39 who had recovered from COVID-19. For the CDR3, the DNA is TGTGCCAGCAGTTTATCCTCTCGGGGGAGTTATGGCTACACCTTC. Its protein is CASSLSSRGSYGYTF.